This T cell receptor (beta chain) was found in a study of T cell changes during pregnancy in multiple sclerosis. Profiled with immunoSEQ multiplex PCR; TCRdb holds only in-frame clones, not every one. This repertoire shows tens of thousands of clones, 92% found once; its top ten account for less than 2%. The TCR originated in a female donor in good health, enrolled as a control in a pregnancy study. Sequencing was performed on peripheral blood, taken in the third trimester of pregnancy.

CDR3 sequence (DNA): TGTGCCAGCAGCTCGGCGGTAGCGGGAACCTACGCCGGGGAGCTGTTTTTT. Residues: CASSSAVAGTYAGELFF. J is TRBJ2-2 and V is TRBV7-3, with 8 bases matching TRBD2. CDR3 length: 17 residues. The junction had 13 bases not matched to a gene; V was cut back by 4 bases and J by 6 bases. CDR1 is SGHTA, CDR2 FQGTGA, per germline.